A selection of T cell receptor beta chains follows, all from one sample in a study of T cells after yellow fever vaccination. Using its own MiXCR run on the 5' RACE reads, TCRdb lists one record per CDR3 protein. The table has about 550,000 distinct CDR3 sequences, around 21% seen once. This specimen was PBMCs, taken 15 days after the yellow fever booster vaccination. These receptor sequences come from a man in his thirties or forties who received the YFV17D yellow fever vaccine. The CDR3 runs from the conserved cysteine through the conserved F or W. A D gene is named only where the DNA matches it firmly. Clone size is given for some rows only: seen once, a few or many times, or a class if the clone is expanded.

V gene	clone size	J gene	D gene	CDR3 protein	CDR3 DNA
TRBV7-2	few	TRBJ2-2	.	CASSLDPQGGGELFF	TGTGCCAGCAGCTTAGACCCTCAAGGGGGCGGGGAGCTGTTTTTT
TRBV5-1	.	TRBJ2-2	.	CASSLAPSVHTGELFF	TGCGCCAGCAGCTTGGCCCCTAGCGTCCATACCGGGGAGCTGTTTTTT
TRBV4-2	few	TRBJ1-4	.	CASILSLGTDEKLFF	TGTGCCAGCATCCTCTCATTGGGGACCGATGAAAAACTGTTTTTT
TRBV15	many	TRBJ2-7	.	CATSRDSYEQYF	TGTGCCACCAGCAGGGACTCCTACGAGCAGTACTTC
TRBV7-2	.	TRBJ2-1	.	CASSPLGSNEQFF	TGTGCCAGCAGCCCGCTGGGTTCCAATGAGCAGTTCTTC
TRBV11-2	.	TRBJ2-1	TRBD2	CASSSDSRQLAKEQFF	TGTGCCAGCAGCTCCGACTCCCGCCAACTAGCGAAGGAGCAGTTCTTC
TRBV7-2	few	TRBJ2-7	TRBD1	CASSLGTGVYYEQYF	TGTGCCAGCAGCTTAGGGACAGGGGTGTACTACGAGCAGTACTTC
TRBV27	few	TRBJ2-7	TRBD2	CASSPPGAGTTGEQYF	TGTGCCAGCAGTCCGCCCGGGGCCGGGACTACAGGCGAGCAGTACTTC
TRBV18	few	TRBJ2-1	.	CASSPQRERGNEQFF	TGTGCCAGCTCACCACAGCGGGAAAGGGGGAATGAGCAGTTCTTC
TRBV5-6	.	TRBJ1-1	.	CASSSSGEFYTEAFF	TGTGCCAGCAGCTCCTCGGGGGAATTTTATACTGAAGCTTTCTTT
TRBV12-3/TRBV12-4	few	TRBJ1-1	.	CASSLGAAVGAFF	TGTGCCAGCAGTTTAGGGGCAGCGGTCGGTGCTTTCTTT
TRBV12-3/TRBV12-4	.	TRBJ2-4	TRBD1	CASSSTGAARHIQYF	TGTGCCAGCAGTTCCACAGGGGCAGCTAGGCACATTCAGTACTTC
TRBV30	few	TRBJ2-5	.	CAWSHLLSSRGPQETQYF	TGTGCCTGGAGTCACCTATTGTCGTCGCGGGGCCCCCAAGAGACCCAGTACTTC
TRBV9	.	TRBJ2-2	.	CASSVELGELFF	TGTGCCAGCAGCGTAGAGCTCGGGGAGCTGTTTTTT
TRBV4-2	.	TRBJ2-5	.	CASSQRNKQLGPSQETQYF	TGTGCCAGCAGCCAAAGAAATAAGCAACTGGGACCTAGCCAAGAGACCCAGTACTTC
TRBV18	few	TRBJ2-1	TRBD2	CASSLGTSGSGNDEQFF	TGTGCCAGCTCACTAGGGACTAGCGGGTCCGGGAACGATGAGCAGTTCTTC